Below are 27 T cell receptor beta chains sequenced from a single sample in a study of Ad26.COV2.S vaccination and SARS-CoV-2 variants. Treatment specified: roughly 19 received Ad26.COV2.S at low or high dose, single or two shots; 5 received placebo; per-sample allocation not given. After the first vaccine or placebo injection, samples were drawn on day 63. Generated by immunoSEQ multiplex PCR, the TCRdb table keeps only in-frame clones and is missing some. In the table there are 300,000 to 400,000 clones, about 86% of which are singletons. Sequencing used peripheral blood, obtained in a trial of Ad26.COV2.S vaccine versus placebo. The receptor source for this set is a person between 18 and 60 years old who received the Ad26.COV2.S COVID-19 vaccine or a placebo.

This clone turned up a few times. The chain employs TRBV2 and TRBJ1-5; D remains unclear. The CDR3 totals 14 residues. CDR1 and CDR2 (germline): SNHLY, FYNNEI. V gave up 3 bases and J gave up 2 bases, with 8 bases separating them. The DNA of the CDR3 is TGTGCCAGCAGTGACAGTAGCGGCAATCAGCCCCAGCATTTT. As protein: CASSDSSGNQPQHF.

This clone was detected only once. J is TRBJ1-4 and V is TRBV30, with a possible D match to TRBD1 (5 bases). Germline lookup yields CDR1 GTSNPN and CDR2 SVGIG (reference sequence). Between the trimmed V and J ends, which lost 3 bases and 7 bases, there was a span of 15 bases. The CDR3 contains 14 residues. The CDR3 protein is CAWSIRGAGEKLFF. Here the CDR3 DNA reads TGTGCCTGGAGCATAAGGGGAGCCGGTGAAAAACTGTTTTTT.

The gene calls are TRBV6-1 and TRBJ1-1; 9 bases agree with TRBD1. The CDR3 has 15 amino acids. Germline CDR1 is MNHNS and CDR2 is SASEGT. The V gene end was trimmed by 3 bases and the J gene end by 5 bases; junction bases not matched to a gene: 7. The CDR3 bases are TGTGCCAGCAGTGATGGACAGGGGTTGGAAACTGAAGCTTTCTTT. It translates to CASSDGQGLETEAFF.

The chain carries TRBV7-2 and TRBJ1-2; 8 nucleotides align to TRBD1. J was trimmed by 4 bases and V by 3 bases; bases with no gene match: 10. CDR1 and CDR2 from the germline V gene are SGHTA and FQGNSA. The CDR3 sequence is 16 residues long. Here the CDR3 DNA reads TGTGCCAGCAGCTTTCTAGCTCAGGGGGCTGGCTATGGCTACACCTTC. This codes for CASSFLAQGAGYGYTF. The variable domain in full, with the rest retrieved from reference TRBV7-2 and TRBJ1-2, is GAGVSQSPSNKVTEKGKDVELRCDPISGHTALYWYRQSLGQGLEFLIYFQGNSAPDKSGLPSDRFSAERTGGSVSTLTIQRTQQEDSAVYLCASSFLAQGAGYGYTFGSGTRLTVV.

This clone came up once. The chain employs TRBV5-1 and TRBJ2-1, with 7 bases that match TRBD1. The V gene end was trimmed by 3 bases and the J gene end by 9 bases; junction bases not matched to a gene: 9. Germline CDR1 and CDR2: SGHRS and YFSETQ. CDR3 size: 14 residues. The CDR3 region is CASSWGQTLSEQFF. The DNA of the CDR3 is TGCGCCAGCAGCTGGGGACAGACGCTTAGTGAGCAGTTCTTC. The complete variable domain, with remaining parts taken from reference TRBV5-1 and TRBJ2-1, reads KAGVTQTPRYLIKTRGQQVTLSCSPISGHRSVSWYQQTPGQGLQFLFEYFSETQRNKGNFPGRFSGRQFSNSRSEMNVSTLELGDSALYLCASSWGQTLSEQFFGPGTRLTVL.

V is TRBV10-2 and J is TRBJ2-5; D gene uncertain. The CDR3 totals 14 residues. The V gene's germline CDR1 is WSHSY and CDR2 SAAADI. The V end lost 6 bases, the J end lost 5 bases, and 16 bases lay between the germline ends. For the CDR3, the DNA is TGCGCCAGCAGACTAAATGACGGGTGGGAGACCCAGTACTTC. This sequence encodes CASRLNDGWETQYF.

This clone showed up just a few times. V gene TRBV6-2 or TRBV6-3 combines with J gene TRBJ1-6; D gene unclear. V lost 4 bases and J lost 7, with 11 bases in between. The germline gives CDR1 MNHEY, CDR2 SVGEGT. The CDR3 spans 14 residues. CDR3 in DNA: TGTGCCAGCAGTTCGTCCCTGACGAATTCACCCCTCCACTTT. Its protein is CASSSSLTNSPLHF.

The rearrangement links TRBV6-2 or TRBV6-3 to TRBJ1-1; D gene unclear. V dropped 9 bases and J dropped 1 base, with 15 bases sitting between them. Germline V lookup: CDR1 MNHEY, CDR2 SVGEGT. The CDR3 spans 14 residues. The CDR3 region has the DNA TGTGCCAGTAGTAGGGCGTCGGGGAACACTGAAGCTTTCTTT. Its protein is CASSRASGNTEAFF.

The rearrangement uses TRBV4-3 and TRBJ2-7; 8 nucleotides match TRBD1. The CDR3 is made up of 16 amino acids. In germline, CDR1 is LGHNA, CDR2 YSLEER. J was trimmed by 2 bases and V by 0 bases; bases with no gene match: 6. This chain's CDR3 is CASSQEGGQAAYEQYF. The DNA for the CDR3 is TGCGCCAGCAGCCAAGAGGGGGGACAGGCTGCCTACGAGCAGTACTTC.

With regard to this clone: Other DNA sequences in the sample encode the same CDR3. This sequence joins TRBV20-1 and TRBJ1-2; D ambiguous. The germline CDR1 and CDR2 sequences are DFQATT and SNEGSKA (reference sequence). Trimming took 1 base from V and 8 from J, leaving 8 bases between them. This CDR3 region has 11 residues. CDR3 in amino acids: CSARVGSGYTF. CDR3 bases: TGCAGTGCTAGAGTGGGAAGCGGCTACACCTTC.

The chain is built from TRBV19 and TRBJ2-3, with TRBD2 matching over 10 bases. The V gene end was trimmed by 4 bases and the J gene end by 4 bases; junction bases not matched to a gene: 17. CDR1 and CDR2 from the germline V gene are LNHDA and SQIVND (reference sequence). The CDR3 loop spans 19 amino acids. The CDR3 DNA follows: TGTGCCAGTAGTAGGTCGAGTGCATCTAGCGGGGGTTCGGCAGATACGCAGTATTTT. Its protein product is CASSRSSASSGGSADTQYF.

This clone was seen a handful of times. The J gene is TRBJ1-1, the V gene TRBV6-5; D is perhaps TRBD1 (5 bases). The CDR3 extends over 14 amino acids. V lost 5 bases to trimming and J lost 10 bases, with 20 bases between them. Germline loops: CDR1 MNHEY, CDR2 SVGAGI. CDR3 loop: CASSTGAEGTRAFF. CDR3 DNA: TGTGCCAGCAGTACCGGGGCCGAAGGGACGCGAGCTTTCTTT.

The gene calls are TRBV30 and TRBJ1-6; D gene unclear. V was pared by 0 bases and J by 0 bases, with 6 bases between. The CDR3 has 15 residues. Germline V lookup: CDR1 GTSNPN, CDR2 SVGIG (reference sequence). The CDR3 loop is CAWSVSLSYNSPLHF. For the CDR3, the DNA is TGTGCCTGGAGTGTTTCTCTCTCCTATAATTCACCCCTCCACTTT.

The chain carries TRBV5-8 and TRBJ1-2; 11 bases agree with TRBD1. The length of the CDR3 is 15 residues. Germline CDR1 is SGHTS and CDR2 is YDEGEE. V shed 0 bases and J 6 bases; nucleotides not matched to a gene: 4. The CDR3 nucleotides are TGTGCCAGCAGCTTGGCCGGACAGGGGGCTCATGGCTACACCTTC. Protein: CASSLAGQGAHGYTF.

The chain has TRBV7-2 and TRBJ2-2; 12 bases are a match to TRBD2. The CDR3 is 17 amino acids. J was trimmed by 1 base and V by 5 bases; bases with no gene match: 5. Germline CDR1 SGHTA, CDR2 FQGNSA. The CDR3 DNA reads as TGTGCCAGCAGCCTCAAACTAGCGGGGGGGAACACCGGGGAGCTGTTTTTT. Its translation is CASSLKLAGGNTGELFF.

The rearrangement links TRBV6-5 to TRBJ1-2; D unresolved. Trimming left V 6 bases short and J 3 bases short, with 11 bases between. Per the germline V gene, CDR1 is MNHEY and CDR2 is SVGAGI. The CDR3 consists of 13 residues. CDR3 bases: TGTGCCAGCAGCATACAGAGATACTATGGCTACACCTTC. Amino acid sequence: CASSIQRYYGYTF.

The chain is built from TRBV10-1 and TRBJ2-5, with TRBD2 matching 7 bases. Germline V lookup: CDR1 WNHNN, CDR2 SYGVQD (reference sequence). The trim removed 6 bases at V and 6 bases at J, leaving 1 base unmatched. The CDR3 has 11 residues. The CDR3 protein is CASRGGKTQYF. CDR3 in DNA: TGCGCCAGCAGGGGAGGGAAGACCCAGTACTTC.

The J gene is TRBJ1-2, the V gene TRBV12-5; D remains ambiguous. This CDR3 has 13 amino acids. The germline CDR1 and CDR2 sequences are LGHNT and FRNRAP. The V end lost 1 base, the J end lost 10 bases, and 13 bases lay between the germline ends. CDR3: CASGLGHPAPYTF. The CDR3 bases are TGTGCTAGTGGTTTGGGACACCCAGCTCCCTACACCTTC.

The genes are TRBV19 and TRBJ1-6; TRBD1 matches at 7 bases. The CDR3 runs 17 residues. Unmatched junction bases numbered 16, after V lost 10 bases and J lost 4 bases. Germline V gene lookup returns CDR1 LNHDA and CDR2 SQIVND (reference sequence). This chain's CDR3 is CATQGQSAGSYNSPLHF. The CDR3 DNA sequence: TGTGCCACCCAGGGACAGAGTGCCGGATCTTATAATTCACCCCTCCACTTT.

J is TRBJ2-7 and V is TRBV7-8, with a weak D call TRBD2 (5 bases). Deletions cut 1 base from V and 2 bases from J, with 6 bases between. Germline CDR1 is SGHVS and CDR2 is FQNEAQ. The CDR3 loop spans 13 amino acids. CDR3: CASSLGTPYEQYF. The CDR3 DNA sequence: TGTGCCAGCAGCTTAGGGACTCCCTACGAGCAGTACTTC.

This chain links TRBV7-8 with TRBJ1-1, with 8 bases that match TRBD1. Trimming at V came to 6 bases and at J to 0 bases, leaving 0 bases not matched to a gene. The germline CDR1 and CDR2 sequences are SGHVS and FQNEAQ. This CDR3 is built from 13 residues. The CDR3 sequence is CASRTGVNTEAFF. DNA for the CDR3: TGTGCCAGCAGGACAGGGGTGAACACTGAAGCTTTCTTT.

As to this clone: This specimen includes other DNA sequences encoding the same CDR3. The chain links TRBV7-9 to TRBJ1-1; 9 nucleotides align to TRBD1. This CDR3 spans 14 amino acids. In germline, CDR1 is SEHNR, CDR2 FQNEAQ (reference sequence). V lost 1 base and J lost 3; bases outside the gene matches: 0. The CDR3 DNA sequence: TGTGCCAGCAGCTTAGGACAGGGGGACACTGAAGCTTTCTTT. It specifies CASSLGQGDTEAFF.

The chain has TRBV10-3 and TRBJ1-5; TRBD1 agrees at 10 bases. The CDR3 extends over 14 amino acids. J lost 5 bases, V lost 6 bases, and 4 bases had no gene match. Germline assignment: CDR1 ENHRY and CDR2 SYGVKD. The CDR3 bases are TGTGCCATCAGGGACAGGGGGGTAGATCAGCCCCAGCATTTT. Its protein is CAIRDRGVDQPQHF.

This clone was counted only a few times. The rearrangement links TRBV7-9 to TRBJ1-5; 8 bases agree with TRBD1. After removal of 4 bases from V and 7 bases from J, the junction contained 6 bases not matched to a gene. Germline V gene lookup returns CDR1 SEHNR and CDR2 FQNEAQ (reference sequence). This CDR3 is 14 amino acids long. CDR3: CASSSAGGYQPQHF. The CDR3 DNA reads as TGTGCCAGCAGCTCCGCAGGGGGCTACCAGCCCCAGCATTTT.

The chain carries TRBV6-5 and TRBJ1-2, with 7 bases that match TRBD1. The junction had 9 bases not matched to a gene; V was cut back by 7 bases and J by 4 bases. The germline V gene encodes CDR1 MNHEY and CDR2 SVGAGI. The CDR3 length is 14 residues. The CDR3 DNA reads TGTGCCAGCACCTATGGGACAGACCCCTATGGCTACACCTTC. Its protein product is CASTYGTDPYGYTF.

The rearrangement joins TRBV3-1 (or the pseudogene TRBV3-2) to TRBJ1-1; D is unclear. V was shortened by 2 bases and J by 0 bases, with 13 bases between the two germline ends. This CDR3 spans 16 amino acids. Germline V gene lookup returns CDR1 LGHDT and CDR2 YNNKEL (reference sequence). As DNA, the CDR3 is TGTGCCAGCAGCCAATGCGTACACTTCATGAACACTGAAGCTTTCTTT. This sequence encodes CASSQCVHFMNTEAFF.

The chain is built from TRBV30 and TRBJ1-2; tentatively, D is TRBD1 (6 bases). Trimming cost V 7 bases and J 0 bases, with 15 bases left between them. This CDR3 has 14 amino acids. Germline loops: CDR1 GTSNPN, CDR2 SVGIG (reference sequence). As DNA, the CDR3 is TGTGCCTCCCCGGTGGGGGCAACTAACTATGGCTACACCTTC. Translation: CASPVGATNYGYTF.